This T cell receptor (beta chain) appears in the sequencing data of a study of neoadjuvant anti-PD-1 for oral cavity cancer. The ends were cut back, 5 bases at V and 1 base at J, with 15 bases in the middle. CDR3 length: 14 amino acids. Germline V CDR1 and CDR2: SQVTM, ANQGSEA. This clone was counted once. Some clones are missing from TCRdb's copy, which holds only in-frame ones; the method was immunoSEQ multiplex PCR. The table lists about 14,000 clones, about 77% of them singletons, with over 2% in the top ten. Time point given: after neoadjuvant nivolumab, at surgical resection. These oral cavity squamous cell carcinomas were HPV-negative and locally advanced.

The receptor was isolated from a person aged 35-79 years with oral cavity squamous cell carcinoma. The V gene is TRBV29-1, the J gene TRBJ2-7; D gene uncertain. The sample consisted of PBMCs, taken after nivolumab (anti-PD-1) treatment. As DNA, the CDR3 is TGCAGCGTTTTGATTGAGCAGTCGTCCTACGAGCAGTACTTC. This gives the protein CSVLIEQSSYEQYF.